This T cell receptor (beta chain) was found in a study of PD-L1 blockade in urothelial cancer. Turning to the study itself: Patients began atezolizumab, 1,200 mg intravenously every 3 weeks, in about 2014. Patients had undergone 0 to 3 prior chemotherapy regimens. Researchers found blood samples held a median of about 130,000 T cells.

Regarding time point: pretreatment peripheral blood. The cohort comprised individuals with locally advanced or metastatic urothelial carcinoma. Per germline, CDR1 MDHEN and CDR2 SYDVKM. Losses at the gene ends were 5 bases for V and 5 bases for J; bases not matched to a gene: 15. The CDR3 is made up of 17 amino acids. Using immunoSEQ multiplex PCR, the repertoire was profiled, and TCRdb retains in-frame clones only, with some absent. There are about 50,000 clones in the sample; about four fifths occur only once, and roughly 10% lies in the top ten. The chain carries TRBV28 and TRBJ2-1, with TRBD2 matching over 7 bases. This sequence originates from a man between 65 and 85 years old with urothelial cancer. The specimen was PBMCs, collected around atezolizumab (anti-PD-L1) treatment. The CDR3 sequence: CASSPLTPSGEDNEQFF. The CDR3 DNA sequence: TGTGCCAGCAGTCCTTTAACTCCTAGCGGAGAAGACAATGAGCAGTTCTTC.